This TCR beta chain appears in the sequencing data of a study of blood T cell repertoires in COVID-19. Study in general: Acute and convalescent COVID-19 specimens originated in the United States, Italy and Spain.

The count of this clone is one. Per germline, CDR1 LNHDA and CDR2 SQIVND (reference sequence). This CDR3 comprises 14 residues. The ends were cut back, 1 base at V and 4 bases at J, with 8 bases in the middle. How the authors handled the data: Cell counts per sample came from amplifying reference gene primers. Assay used: immunoSEQ multiplex PCR; TCRdb lists only in-frame clones, some missing. V, J and clone size derive from that table, while D and trimming were established from the DNA sequence. In the table there are 65,000 to 95,000 clones, roughly 77% of which are singletons. The sequence was collected from a man between 45 and 60 years old with active or convalescent COVID-19. Specimen: peripheral blood. V gene TRBV19 combines with J gene TRBJ2-1; D remains ambiguous. The CDR3 DNA reads as TGTGCCAGTAGTATAGTGGCAAATTACAATGAGCAGTTCTTC. Translation gives CASSIVANYNEQFF.